A selection of T cell receptor beta chains follows, all from one sample in a study of identical twins. In TCRdb, the 5' RACE reads were re-called with MiXCR into one record per CDR3 protein. There are approximately 600,000 distinct CDR3 sequences in the sample; 7.5% to 10% occur only once, and roughly 3% lies in the top ten. In addition, the sample was reused for a study of yellow fever vaccine responses in identical twins.

The sequenced material came from PBMCs. These receptors all stem from a woman younger than 30 in good health. Each CDR3 is given with its conserved first and last residue. The order of the fields is J gene, clone size, CDR3 length, D gene, V gene, CDR3 protein, CDR3 DNA. A D gene is named only where the DNA matches it firmly. Clone size is given for some rows only: seen once, a few or many times, or a class if the clone is expanded.

>TRBJ1-1|NA|14|NA|TRBV7-3
CASSLTHGQSEAFF
TGTGCCAGCAGCTTAACCCATGGACAGTCTGAAGCTTTCTTT
>TRBJ2-1|NA|16|TRBD2|TRBV20-1
CSARDWGRGENNEQFF
TGCAGTGCTAGAGATTGGGGCCGGGGGGAGAACAATGAGCAGTTCTTC
>TRBJ1-3|NA|13|NA|TRBV7-9
CASRTGSGNTIYF
TGTGCCAGTCGGACGGGTTCTGGAAACACCATATATTTT
>TRBJ2-3|few|16|TRBD2|TRBV7-9
CASSEASGTFTDTQYF
TGTGCCAGCAGCGAAGCTAGCGGGACGTTCACAGATACGCAGTATTTT
>TRBJ1-2|few|11|NA|TRBV12-3/TRBV12-4
CASSFNFGYTF
TGTGCCAGCAGTTTTAATTTCGGCTACACCTTC
>TRBJ2-1|NA|19|TRBD2|TRBV4-2
CASSLSTGLAGGNYNEQFF
TGTGCCAGCAGCCTGAGTACGGGACTAGCGGGGGGAAATTACAATGAGCAGTTCTTC
>TRBJ2-3|once|15|TRBD2|TRBV20-1
CCARGGRAGTDTQYF
TGCTGTGCTAGAGGCGGGAGGGCCGGCACAGATACGCAGTATTTT
>TRBJ2-2|NA|18|NA|TRBV9
CASSSSVGPRSNTGELFF
TGTGCCAGCAGTTCCTCCGTGGGGCCAAGGTCTAACACCGGGGAGCTGTTTTTT
>TRBJ2-1|few|13|TRBD2|TRBV29-1
CSVAPGGTDEQFF
TGCAGCGTTGCTCCGGGAGGGACCGATGAGCAGTTCTTC
>TRBJ2-2|many|15|NA|TRBV12-3/TRBV12-4
CASSPVVQGAGELFF
TGTGCCAGCAGTCCCGTAGTACAGGGCGCCGGGGAGCTGTTTTTT
>TRBJ1-6|many|20|NA|TRBV15
CATSRTRGGGGDSYNSPLHF
TGTGCCACCAGCAGAACCCGGGGAGGGGGAGGGGACTCCTATAATTCACCCCTCCACTTT
>TRBJ2-1|many|16|TRBD1|TRBV5-1
CASSPKPGQGYNEQFF
TGCGCCAGCAGCCCTAAACCGGGACAGGGCTACAATGAGCAGTTCTTC
>TRBJ2-1|many|16|NA|TRBV20-1
CSAREVDWTRNLEQFF
TGCAGTGCTAGAGAAGTGGACTGGACGAGAAACCTTGAGCAGTTCTTC
>TRBJ2-3|many|14|NA|TRBV12-3/TRBV12-4
CASIAGLPVDTQYF
TGTGCCAGCATCGCGGGACTCCCGGTAGATACGCAGTATTTT
>TRBJ1-1|NA|14|TRBD1|TRBV7-2
CASSMTGKNTEAFF
TGTGCCAGCAGCATGACAGGGAAGAACACTGAAGCTTTCTTT
>TRBJ2-3|many|13|TRBD1|TRBV5-5
CASSFTGEYTQYF
TGTGCCAGCAGCTTTACAGGGGAATATACGCAGTATTTT
>TRBJ2-1|NA|13|TRBD2|TRBV19
CASSDGTRKEQFF
TGTGCCAGTAGTGACGGGACTAGAAAAGAGCAGTTCTTC
>TRBJ2-7|NA|14|TRBD1|TRBV19
CASNPGQGIDEQYF
TGTGCCAGTAACCCGGGACAGGGGATCGACGAGCAGTACTTC
>TRBJ2-1|NA|15|NA|TRBV12-3/TRBV12-4
CASSSREIGYNEQFF
TGTGCCAGCAGTTCCAGGGAGATAGGCTACAATGAGCAGTTCTTC
>TRBJ2-7|many|14|NA|TRBV9
CASSVVGDSLEQYF
TGTGCCAGCAGCGTAGTGGGGGACTCCCTCGAGCAGTACTTC
>TRBJ2-7|many|12|NA|TRBV5-1
CASSLLGYEQYF
TGTGCCAGCAGTTTATTGGGGTACGAGCAGTACTTC
>TRBJ2-4|few|15|NA|TRBV19
CASSMGNLAKNIQYF
TGTGCCAGTAGTATGGGTAACTTAGCCAAAAACATTCAGTACTTC
>TRBJ2-1|once|14|NA|TRBV7-2
CASSLAGGGDEQFF
TGTGCCAGCAGCTTAGCGGGGGGAGGCGATGAGCAGTTCTTC
>TRBJ1-1|many|15|NA|TRBV12-3/TRBV12-4
CASSFGQTRNTEAFF
TGTGCCAGCAGTTTCGGGCAGACCAGGAACACTGAAGCTTTCTTT
>TRBJ2-7|many|15|NA|TRBV7-2
CASSLGKNGIYEQYF
TGTGCCAGCAGCTTAGGCAAAAACGGAATATACGAGCAGTACTTC
>TRBJ2-5|few|17|TRBD2|TRBV6-1
CASSSRGAGGPTKTQYF
TGTGCCAGCAGCTCCCGCGGGGCGGGAGGGCCGACAAAGACCCAGTACTTC
>TRBJ1-3|few|15|NA|TRBV9
CASSPAGGAGNTIYF
TGTGCCAGCAGCCCAGCGGGGGGCGCTGGAAACACCATATATTTT
>TRBJ1-1|NA|11|NA|TRBV15
CATRAGFEAFF
TGTGCCACCAGGGCGGGGTTTGAAGCTTTCTTT
>TRBJ2-3|many|16|NA|TRBV4-3
CASSHARPGSTDTQYF
TGCGCCAGCAGCCACGCGCGACCCGGGAGCACAGATACGCAGTATTTT
>TRBJ2-3|NA|12|NA|TRBV19
CASRRGGDTQYF
TGTGCCAGTCGTCGAGGGGGAGATACGCAGTATTTT
>TRBJ2-4|NA|12|NA|TRBV7-9
CASGPTKNIQYF
TGTGCCAGTGGCCCAACCAAAAACATTCAGTACTTC
>TRBJ1-2|NA|15|TRBD1|TRBV5-6
CASSLWDRGTYGYTF
TGTGCCAGCAGCTTGTGGGACAGGGGTACCTATGGCTACACCTTC
>TRBJ2-5|NA|16|NA|TRBV9
CASSVGNSLEQETQYF
TGTGCCAGCAGCGTAGGGAATAGCCTGGAGCAAGAGACCCAGTACTTC
>TRBJ2-5|many|16|TRBD1|TRBV7-8
CASSQNPGQLQETQYF
TGTGCCAGCAGCCAAAACCCGGGACAGCTCCAAGAGACCCAGTACTTC
>TRBJ2-7|many|11|NA|TRBV29-1
CSVGFSYEQYF
TGCAGCGTCGGGTTCTCCTACGAGCAGTACTTC
>TRBJ2-7|NA|13|TRBD1|TRBV14
CASSQGQGFAQYF
TGTGCCAGCAGCCAGGGACAGGGGTTTGCGCAGTACTTC
>TRBJ2-5|NA|16|TRBD2|TRBV3-1
CASSQRVAGGQETQYF
TGTGCCAGCAGCCAGAGGGTGGCGGGGGGTCAAGAGACCCAGTACTTC
>TRBJ2-7|NA|13|NA|TRBV28
CASSLQTSYEQYF
TGTGCCAGCAGCCTGCAAACATCCTACGAGCAGTACTTC